This T cell receptor (beta chain) was observed in a study of blood T cell repertoires in COVID-19 (dated by TCRdb to about 2020). As for the study more broadly: Samples from collaborators originated in the United States, Italy and Spain and spanned both the acute and convalescent phases of COVID-19. The prospective study material was composed of cDNA or gDNA derived from T cells, B-cell-depleted T cells, or PBMCs. Deeply sampled blood TCRbeta repertoires from subjects exposed to, actively infected with, or recovered from COVID-19 were included in the dataset. The repertoires were released in a freely available public database intended as a resource for research on the immune response to SARS-CoV-2. The samples were drawn from two sources: the first 160 participants of the ongoing ImmuneRACE study, and 1,254 subjects contributed by 6 global collaborators. Sample metadata almost always included a de-identified subject ID, COVID-19 status, age in years and sex. HLA class I and class II types, where available, came from metadata supplied by the sample provider rather than from assay-based typing. Overall study outcomes, separate from this receptor: Clinical and demographic metadata were provided uncurated, with the amount varying by source and participant.

Each collaborating institution followed its own protocols to collect whole blood in K2EDTA tubes. Collaborator samples were shipped for TCRbeta analysis as frozen whole blood, isolated PBMCs, or DNA extracted from either sample type. A remark on this clone: No antigen is known for it. No qualities accompany the bases; no much larger clone lies one base away.

The immunoSEQ Assay, a bias-controlled multiplex PCR, was used to amplify TCRbeta CDR3 regions from genomic DNA. For the original study's pipeline: Nucleated cell counts per sample were estimated from amplification of reference gene primers within the assay. To quantify the absolute abundance of each unique TCRbeta CDR3 rearrangement, sequence reads were collapsed and filtered. For each sample, productive Simpson clonality was calculated as the square root of Simpson's diversity index across productive rearrangements. TCRdb obtained this table from immuneACCESS and retained in-frame rearrangements with V and J assigned. These tables miss some clones; where compared with another copy, unresolved V genes account for less than half of the shortfall, and the remainder is unexplained. Clone size and V and J calls were adopted from that table, with D and trimming inferred from the DNA. The sample yields approximately 210,000 clones; about 90% were counted once. Around 1.2% of the sample rests with the top ten.

CDR1 and CDR2 are read off the germline V gene (reference sequence) as LNHDA and SQIVND. The germline ends are 12 bases apart after V is trimmed by 9 bases and J by 2 bases. The CDR3 sequence holds 13 residues, the cysteine and phenylalanine included. The read is trimmed to its CDR3 DNA, 39 bases read in frame from base 1. The receptor's source is a man aged 30 to 45 with acute or convalescent COVID-19. Sample: peripheral blood. The sequence links TRBV19 to TRBJ2-3, with the identity of the D gene unclear. The bases are TGTGCCAGCCGAATACAGACCACAGATACGCAGTATTTT. Protein translation: CASRIQTTDTQYF. Beyond the CDR3, the reference TRBV19 and TRBJ2-3 genes provide the residues; the full variable domain reads: DGGITQSPKYLFRKEGQNVTLSCEQNLNHDAMYWYRQDPGQGLRLIYYSQIVNDFQKGDIAEGYSVSREKKESFPLTVTSAQKNPTAFYLCASRIQTTDTQYFGPGTRLTVL.